Given below is one TCR beta chain in context. This entry belongs to a study of blood T cell repertoires in COVID-19. Study context: Donors in the United States, Italy and Spain gave samples during acute or convalescent COVID-19. T cells, B-cell-depleted T cells, or PBMCs supplied cDNA or gDNA.

The V end lost 1 base, the J end lost 7 bases, and 14 bases lay between the germline ends. The CDR3 consists of 14 residues. The germline V gene has CDR1 SGHNT and CDR2 YYREEE (reference sequence). Original processing methods: Amplification of reference gene primers was used by the study to estimate nucleated cell counts. Clones were read by immunoSEQ multiplex PCR, and TCRdb kept only the in-frame ones, dropping some. V, J and clone size are taken as reported in that table, and D and trimming were inferred from the DNA itself. This sample has around 220,000 clones; around 75% occur once, and the top ten carry around 5%.

This clonotype was obtained from a human donor in a cohort sampled during active COVID-19. The rearrangement links TRBV5-4 to TRBJ1-1, with D maybe TRBD1 (6 bases). The sequencing sample was made of peripheral blood. The CDR3, as DNA: TGTGCCAGCAGCTTGCAGGGGACACAATTTGAAGCTTTCTTT. As protein: CASSLQGTQFEAFF. Based on the CDR3 plus reference TRBV5-4 and TRBJ1-1, the full variable domain is ETGVTQSPTHLIKTRGQQVTLRCSSQSGHNTVSWYQQALGQGPQFIFQYYREEENGRGNFPPRFSGLQFPNYSSELNVNALELDDSALYLCASSLQGTQFEAFFGQGTRLTVV.